This T cell receptor (beta chain) was identified in a study of T cells after yellow fever vaccination (dated by TCRdb to the late 2010s). For the wider study: Libraries from fractions with low cell numbers were prepared with the SMART-Seq v4 Ultra Low Input RNA kit. Bulk TCR alpha and beta repertoires were sequenced longitudinally to track T-cell clones before and after primary and booster YFV17D yellow fever vaccination. Two healthy male donors made up the cohort, one aged 18 to 29 years and the other aged 30 to 40 years. Blood was collected at multiple timepoints before and after primary and secondary immunization, and bulk PBMC replicates and cell subsets were isolated. Beyond this particular receptor, the publication reports: A small fraction of clonotypes appeared in both the CD4 and CD8 compartments, likely as a result of convergent recombination. Only a couple of donors were included in the study, so the extent to which the findings can be generalized is limited. Computational filtering was needed because FACS-sorted repertoires could contain abundant contaminating clonotypes from the bulk population. The secondary T-cell response was weaker than the primary response but faster, peaking on day 5 instead of day 15. After the booster, most clones that had expanded after primary vaccination were detected again (approximately 97% of CD4 and more than 85% of CD8), suggesting broad maintenance of memory.

A few counts support this clonotype. What antigen it recognizes has not been identified. There are no base qualities to consult, and no much larger clone falls within one base. Read against the paper, the sample's treatment or condition label means: live attenuated yellow fever vaccine strain. A standard Ficoll-Paque protocol was used to isolate PBMCs from peripheral blood. Dynabeads CD4 and CD8 positive selection kits were used to isolate CD4 and CD8 T-cell fractions. TriZol was used to extract RNA from bulk PBMCs, CD4 and CD8 fractions, and dextramer-positive and dextramer-negative fractions. The instrument given in TCRdb is Illumina NovaSeq 6000. TCR cDNA was synthesized by 5'RACE template switching, through which a universal primer site and unique molecular identifiers were introduced. cDNA synthesis was primed from both the TCR alpha and TCR beta constant segments. Two PCR steps were used to amplify libraries, with sample barcodes and sequencing adapters being added in the second step. Sequencing of libraries was performed on Illumina HiSeq 2500 (2x100 bp) or NovaSeq (2x150 bp). The paper's data handling went like this. Demultiplexing of reads and collapsing into UMI consensus sequences were performed with MIGEC, and V(D)J alignment was carried out with MiXCR. Vaccine-responding clonotypes were defined with edgeR using replicate PBMC samples, requiring FDR below 0.01 and a log2 fold change above 5 up to day 15. Each bulk clonotype received a CD4 or CD8 identity based on whether the sequenced CD4 or CD8 repertoire contained that clonotype at higher abundance. The public reads were reprocessed in TCRdb via fastp at Q25 and MiXCR, keeping in-frame beta chains. Every CDR3 protein is listed once, alongside the most common genes and DNA of its rows. The V and J calls and clone size are TCRdb's, not the authors'. The sample data list 300,000 to 400,000 distinct CDR3 sequences, and roughly 10% of these were observed just once. The top ten constitute 2.5% to 4% of the sample.

CDR1 and CDR2, looked up from the germline V gene, are LGHNT and FRNRAP. V lost 4 bases and J lost 6 bases; the stretch between them is 7 bases long. The cysteine opens and the phenylalanine closes a CDR3 of 12 amino acids. Kept here is only the CDR3 DNA, which spans 36 bases and is read in frame from base 1. The clonotype comes from a man aged 18 to 29 who received the YFV17D yellow fever vaccine. The sample consisted of CD4+ T cells sorted from PBMCs, taken 45 days after the yellow fever booster vaccination. Rearrangement joined TRBV12-5 to TRBJ2-1, with TRBD2 tentatively as D gene (5 bases match). The CDR3 region: CASGWRFNEQFF. At the DNA level, the sequence is TGTGCTAGTGGTTGGAGGTTCAATGAGCAGTTCTTC.